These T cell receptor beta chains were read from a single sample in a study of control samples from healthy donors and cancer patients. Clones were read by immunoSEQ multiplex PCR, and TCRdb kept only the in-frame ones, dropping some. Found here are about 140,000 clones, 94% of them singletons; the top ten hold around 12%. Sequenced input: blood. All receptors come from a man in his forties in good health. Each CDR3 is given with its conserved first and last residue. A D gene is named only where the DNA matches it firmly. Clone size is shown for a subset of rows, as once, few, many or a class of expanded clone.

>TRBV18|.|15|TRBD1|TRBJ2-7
CASSPTSDRGYEQYF
TGTGCCAGCTCACCTACAAGTGACAGGGGATACGAGCAGTACTTC
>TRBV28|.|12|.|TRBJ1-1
CATRAENTEAFF
TGTGCCACCAGAGCAGAGAACACTGAAGCTTTCTTT
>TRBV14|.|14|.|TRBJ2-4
CAPPGALTKNIQYF
TGTGCCCCCCCGGGGGCTTTGACCAAAAACATTCAGTACTTC
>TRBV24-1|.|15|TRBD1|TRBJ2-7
CATSDQDRGQNEQYF
TGTGCCACCAGTGACCAAGACAGGGGGCAGAACGAGCAGTACTTC
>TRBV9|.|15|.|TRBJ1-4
CASSPTGDGIEKLFF
TGTGCCAGCAGCCCCACCGGGGATGGTATTGAAAAACTGTTTTTT
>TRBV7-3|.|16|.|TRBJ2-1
CASSLTGASLSNEQFF
TGTGCCAGCAGCTTAACGGGGGCATCTTTAAGCAATGAGCAGTTCTTC
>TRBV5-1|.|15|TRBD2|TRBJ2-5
CASSWDPTSAETQYF
TGCGCCAGCAGCTGGGATCCAACTAGCGCAGAGACCCAGTACTTC
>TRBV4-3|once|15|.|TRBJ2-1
CASSQDGSAGNEQFF
TGCGCCAGCAGCCAAGACGGATCCGCGGGCAATGAGCAGTTCTTC
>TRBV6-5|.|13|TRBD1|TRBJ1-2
CAIESQGADGYTF
TGTGCCATAGAGAGTCAGGGGGCGGATGGCTACACCTTC
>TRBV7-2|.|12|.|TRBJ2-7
CASSSKAGEQYF
TGTGCCAGCAGCTCCAAGGCGGGCGAGCAGTACTTC
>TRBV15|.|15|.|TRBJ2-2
CATSREGRNTGELFF
TGTGCCACCAGCAGGGAAGGACGTAACACCGGGGAGCTGTTTTTT
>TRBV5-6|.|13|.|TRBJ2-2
CASSSDNTGELFF
TGTGCCAGCAGCTCGGATAACACCGGGGAGCTGTTTTTT
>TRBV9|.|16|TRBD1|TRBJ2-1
CASCEHTGGAGNEQFF
TGTGCCAGTTGCGAACACACAGGGGGCGCGGGGAATGAGCAGTTCTTC
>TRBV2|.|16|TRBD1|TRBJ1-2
CASRTEPGQGSYGYTF
TGTGCCAGCAGGACCGAACCGGGACAGGGGTCCTATGGCTACACCTTC
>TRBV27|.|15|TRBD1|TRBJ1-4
CASSLYQGVKEKLFF
TGTGCCAGCAGTTTATATCAGGGGGTGAAGGAAAAACTGTTTTTT
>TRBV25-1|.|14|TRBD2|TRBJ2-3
CASRLAGGTDTQYF
TGTGCCAGCAGACTAGCGGGGGGCACAGATACGCAGTATTTT
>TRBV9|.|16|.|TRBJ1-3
CASSAGGNPSGNTIYF
TGTGCCAGCAGCGCGGGCGGGAACCCCTCTGGAAACACCATATATTTT
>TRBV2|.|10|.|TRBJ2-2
CAGGTGELFF
TGTGCAGGAGGCACCGGGGAGCTGTTTTTT
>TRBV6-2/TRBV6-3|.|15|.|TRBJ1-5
CASSYSSREWQPQHF
TGTGCCAGCAGTTACTCTTCAAGGGAATGGCAGCCCCAGCATTTT
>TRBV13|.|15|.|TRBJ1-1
CASSLEPSSNTEAFF
TGTGCCAGCAGCTTAGAACCCTCATCGAACACTGAAGCTTTCTTT
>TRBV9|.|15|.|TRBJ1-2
CASSAQRPTSPGYTF
TGTGCCAGCAGCGCGCAACGACCGACCTCTCCCGGCTACACCTTC
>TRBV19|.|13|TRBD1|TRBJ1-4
CASRHRGLEKLFF
TGTGCCAGTAGACACAGGGGGCTTGAAAAACTGTTTTTT
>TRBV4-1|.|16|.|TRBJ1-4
CASSPSAGRINEKLFF
TGCGCCAGCAGCCCATCAGCCGGAAGGATAAATGAAAAACTGTTTTTT
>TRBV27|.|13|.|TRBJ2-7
CASSRDMVYEQYF
TGTGCCAGCAGTAGGGACATGGTCTACGAGCAGTACTTC
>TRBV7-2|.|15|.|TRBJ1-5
CASSLGANKGQPQHF
TGTGCCAGCAGCTTAGGGGCGAACAAGGGGCAGCCCCAGCATTTT
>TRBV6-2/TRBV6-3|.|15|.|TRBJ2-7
CASSYSQGLEGEQYF
TGTGCCAGCAGTTACTCCCAGGGATTGGAGGGGGAGCAGTACTTC
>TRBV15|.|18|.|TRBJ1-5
CATSRDRVILGDNQPQHF
TGTGCCACCAGCAGAGACAGGGTAATTCTGGGTGACAATCAGCCCCAGCATTTT
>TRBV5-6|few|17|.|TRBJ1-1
CASSSGPISRGLSEAFF
TGTGCCAGCAGCTCGGGGCCCATTTCACGGGGCCTCTCTGAAGCTTTCTTT
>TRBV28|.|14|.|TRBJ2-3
CASSLLGLAFTQYF
TGTGCCAGCAGTTTACTAGGCTTGGCATTTACGCAGTATTTT
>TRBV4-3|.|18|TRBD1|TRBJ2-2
CASSQEWGQGSPTGELFF
TGCGCCAGCAGCCAAGAATGGGGACAGGGTTCCCCCACCGGGGAGCTGTTTTTT
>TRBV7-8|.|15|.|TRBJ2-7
CASSLEGTAFYEQYF
TGTGCCAGCAGCTTAGAAGGGACGGCATTCTACGAGCAGTACTTC
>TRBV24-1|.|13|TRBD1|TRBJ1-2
CATSEPGQYGYTF
TGTGCCACCAGTGAGCCGGGACAGTATGGCTACACCTTC
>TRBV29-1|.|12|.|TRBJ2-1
CSVEYFYNEQFF
TGCAGCGTTGAATACTTCTACAATGAGCAGTTCTTC
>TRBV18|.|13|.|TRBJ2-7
CASSQFGGHEQYF
TGTGCCAGCTCCCAATTTGGGGGCCACGAGCAGTACTTC
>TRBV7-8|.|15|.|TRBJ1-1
CASSLPRERGTEAFF
TGTGCCAGCAGCCTCCCCAGAGAAAGGGGCACTGAAGCTTTCTTT
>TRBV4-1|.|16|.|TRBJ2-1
CASRSVGGGPYNEQFF
TGCGCCAGCAGGTCAGTTGGAGGGGGGCCGTACAATGAGCAGTTCTTC
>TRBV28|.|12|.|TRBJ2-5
CASNHGEETQYF
TGTGCCAGTAACCACGGGGAAGAGACCCAGTACTTC